This TCR beta chain was recorded in a study of PD-1 blockade in classical Hodgkin lymphoma. Germline CDR1 reads LNHDA; CDR2 reads SQIVND (reference sequence). The CDR3 consists of 15 residues. The junction had 5 bases not matched to a gene; V was cut back by 1 base and J by 5 bases. This table comes from immunoSEQ multiplex PCR, and its TCRdb copy is limited to in-frame clones, with some not included. The sample contains approximately 19,000 clones, 79% of which appear only once. Relapse after autologous stem cell transplantation occurred in every patient, and brentuximab vedotin exposure varied. Source: peripheral blood mononuclear cells (PBMCs), taken before the second cycle of nivolumab. This sequence was found in a human donor with classical Hodgkin lymphoma. V and J are TRBV19 and TRBJ2-3, with TRBD1 identical over 8 bases. CDR3 DNA sequence: TGTGCCAGTAGTATAGTGGCAGGGGGCTTAGATACGCAGTATTTT. It translates to CASSIVAGGLDTQYF.